This T cell receptor (beta chain) was sequenced for a study of blood T cell repertoires in COVID-19. Study in general: In each case, the material was cDNA or gDNA derived from T cells, B-cell-depleted T cells, or PBMCs.

CDR3 length: 17 residues. V was trimmed by 2 bases and J by 0 bases, leaving 14 bases between them. The germline V gene encodes CDR1 SEHNR and CDR2 FQNEAQ (reference sequence). In the original analysis: Amplified reference gene primers provided the basis for estimating nucleated cell counts. The assay was immunoSEQ multiplex PCR, and TCRdb's table has in-frame clones only and misses some. V and J calls and clone size follow that table, whereas D and trimming were derived from the DNA. The repertoire includes more than 200,000 clones, roughly 88% of them detected once, and about 0.64% sits in the top ten.

The sample consisted of peripheral blood. V and J are TRBV7-9 and TRBJ2-4; D is undetermined. The receptor was derived from a human donor in a cohort sampled during active COVID-19. Here the CDR3 reads CASSLLRGDLAKNIQYF. The CDR3 coding sequence is TGTGCCAGCAGCTTACTAAGAGGTGATCTAGCCAAAAACATTCAGTACTTC.